This T cell receptor (beta chain) came from a study of cytotoxic CD8 clonotypes in ibrutinib-treated CLL. Study information: The cohort had about 11 relapsed/refractory and some 16 treatment-naive patients, around 18 IGHV unmutated. Response samples were taken after a median of approximately 12 months on treatment, range 6 to 36.

Cryopreserved PBMCs supplied 2 to 2.5 micrograms of genomic DNA for TCR beta libraries. Depth targeted 1 in 200,000 to 1 in 1 million T cells, averaging about 9.2x coverage per clonotype. Some clones are missing from TCRdb's copy, which holds only in-frame ones; the method was immunoSEQ multiplex PCR. The table includes approximately 150,000 clones, around nine tenths detected once. V shed 2 bases, J shed 2 bases, and the junction held 3 bases outside the gene matches. This CDR3 has 16 residues. CDR1 is SGHNT and CDR2 is YYREEE in the germline V gene (reference sequence). The chain is built from TRBV5-4 and TRBJ2-4; 11 bases fit TRBD2. The TCR comes from a human donor with chronic lymphocytic leukemia. The specimen comprised PBMCs, sampled at disease progression, from a patient treated with ibrutinib. The CDR3 DNA sequence: TGTGCCAGCAGCTTAGAGACTAGCGGGACCAAAAACATTCAGTACTTC. Translating it yields CASSLETSGTKNIQYF.